What follows are 9 T cell receptor beta chains derived from one specimen sequenced in a study of blood T cell repertoires in COVID-19. Sequencing was performed with immunoSEQ multiplex PCR; in TCRdb, only in-frame clones are kept and a portion is missing. The sample shows about 160,000 clones, around three quarters of them seen only once. Input material: peripheral blood. Receptors originate from a man in his sixties with acute or convalescent COVID-19.

The gene calls are TRBV25-1 and TRBJ2-3; the D is unclear. CDR1 is MGHDK and CDR2 is SYGVNS in the germline V gene. The CDR3 extends over 14 amino acids. The V end was cut by 3 bases, the J end by 2 bases, with 9 bases between. The CDR3 DNA follows: TGTGCCAGCAGTGATGACATTATCACAGATACGCAGTATTTT. Encoded protein: CASSDDIITDTQYF.

The chain links TRBV11-2 to TRBJ2-2, with 8 bases lining up with TRBD2. Germline loops: CDR1 SGHAT, CDR2 FQNNGV. The V and J ends lost 5 bases and 0 bases, in that order; junction bases with no gene match: 2. This CDR3 region has 15 residues. The DNA of the CDR3 is TGTGCCAGCAGCAGGCGGGGGGCGAACACCGGGGAGCTGTTTTTT. Protein product: CASSRRGANTGELFF.

This chain connects TRBV7-3 to TRBJ2-1, with a possible D match to TRBD1 (5 bases). Germline V CDR1 and CDR2: SGHTA, FQGTGA. This CDR3 region has 14 residues. Trimming stripped 4 bases from V and 7 bases from J, with 14 bases between. The chain's CDR3 is CASSSGSPANEQFF. The CDR3 coding sequence is TGTGCCAGCAGCTCAGGGTCGCCCGCTAATGAGCAGTTCTTC.

V and J are TRBV4-3 and TRBJ1-3, with D hard to call. V dropped 1 base and J dropped 0 bases, with 10 bases sitting between them. CDR3 size: 16 residues. Per germline, CDR1 LGHNA and CDR2 YSLEER. CDR3 sequence (DNA): TGCGCCAGCAGCCAAGGCTTCACAGCCTCTGGAAACACCATATATTTT. This codes for CASSQGFTASGNTIYF.

V usage is TRBV19 and J usage is TRBJ2-1, with a tentative D call TRBD1 (6 bases). Germline V gene data show CDR1 as LNHDA and CDR2 as SQIVND (reference sequence). The CDR3 runs to 14 residues. Trimming stripped 5 bases from V and 6 bases from J, with 14 bases between. The CDR3 sequence is CASSQGLRVNEQFF. CDR3 coding DNA: TGTGCCAGTAGTCAGGGGTTAAGAGTCAATGAGCAGTTCTTC.

The chain uses TRBV5-8 and TRBJ1-1; D is ambiguous. V lost 2 bases, J lost 0 bases, and 5 bases lay in between. Germline V lookup: CDR1 SGHTS, CDR2 YDEGEE. This CDR3 spans 13 amino acids. As DNA, the CDR3 is TGTGCCAGCAGCTTTGAGGTGAACACTGAAGCTTTCTTT. Amino acid sequence: CASSFEVNTEAFF.

This clone was counted once. CDR3 protein: CASSQDRVQANQPQHF. The DNA of the CDR3 is TGCGCCAGCAGCCAAGATAGAGTCCAGGCCAATCAGCCCCAGCATTTT. The chain uses TRBV4-3 and TRBJ1-5; D gene unclear. The CDR3 consists of 16 residues. V was trimmed by 0 bases and J by 3 bases, leaving 12 bases between them. Looked up from germline, CDR1 is LGHNA and CDR2 is YSLEER.

This chain links TRBV11-2 with TRBJ1-5; no clear D. The V and J ends lost 0 bases and 0 bases respectively, with 6 bases between them. The CDR3 runs 15 residues. The germline V gene encodes CDR1 SGHAT and CDR2 FQNNGV. DNA for the CDR3: TGTGCCAGCAGCTTAGAGGGCCATAGCAATCAGCCCCAGCATTTT. Its translation is CASSLEGHSNQPQHF.

This clone was counted a few times. The CDR3: CASSYRVGQPQHF. CDR3 DNA: TGTGCCAGTAGTTACAGGGTGGGTCAGCCCCAGCATTTT. The chain joins TRBV19 to TRBJ1-5; possibly TRBD1 for D (6 bases). CDR1 LNHDA and CDR2 SQIVND come from the germline V gene (reference sequence). The CDR3 totals 13 residues. Trimming removed 5 bases at V and 6 bases at J, with 11 bases between.